A selection of T cell receptor beta chains follows, all from one sample in a study of T cell responses to AZD1222 COVID-19 vaccine. Libraries were prepared by immunoSEQ multiplex PCR; TCRdb keeps only in-frame clonotypes and omits some of them. Of about 140,000 clones in the sample, roughly 89% were seen once. The sequences come from peripheral blood, collected on day 0 of AZD1222 vaccination. The receptors come from an adult in good health. The CDR3 runs from the conserved cysteine through the conserved F or W.

v_gene: TRBV18
CDR3aa: CASSPQLYQETQYF

v_gene: TRBV21-1
CDR3aa: CASSPRHSYEQYF

v_gene: TRBV14
CDR3aa: CASSQKWGDKLFF

v_gene: TRBV7-2
CDR3aa: CASTNLGGNYGYTF

v_gene: TRBV18
CDR3aa: CASSPVSEIEAFF

v_gene: TRBV12-3/TRBV12-4
CDR3aa: CASSRIAYEQYF

v_gene: TRBV10-3
CDR3aa: CATRQGSEGNTIYF

v_gene: TRBV11-3
CDR3aa: CASSFQTGGADTQYF

v_gene: TRBV5-1
CDR3aa: CASSPPTSYNEQFF

v_gene: TRBV29-1
CDR3aa: CSVESRTDANYGYTF

v_gene: TRBV24-1
CDR3aa: CATSDSSRDGYTF

v_gene: TRBV19
CDR3aa: CASSAGIRAYNEQFF

v_gene: TRBV7-9
CDR3aa: CASSSPRGNDNYGYTF

v_gene: TRBV28
CDR3aa: CASSPGGSYEQYF

v_gene: TRBV5-1
CDR3aa: CASSFRGYNEQFF

v_gene: TRBV11-3
CDR3aa: CASSPRGTALNQETQYF